A selection of T cell receptor beta chains follows, all from one sample in a study of T cell repertoires in cytomegalovirus infection. The antigens of these receptors remain unknown. From the reads, TCRdb called clonotypes with MiXCR, one entry per CDR3 protein. The profile shows 80,000 or so distinct CDR3 sequences, 20% to 30% of them singletons. Source: CD8+ T cells from cultured PBMCs, taken from culture after CMV antigen stimulation. The receptor set was obtained from a human donor in good health (CMV status not recorded). Some clones in this sample may be carry-over from other donors' samples. The CDR3 runs from the conserved cysteine through the conserved F or W. The order of the fields is clone size, V gene, D gene, J gene, CDR3 protein, CDR3 DNA. D genes are given only for firm matches. Size tells how often a clone was seen (once, few, many) or the class of an expanded clone, and some rows leave it out.

many	TRBV27	NA	TRBJ1-1	CASRGDTANTEAFF	TGTGCCAGCCGAGGGGACACCGCGAACACTGAAGCTTTCTTT
many	TRBV7-2	NA	TRBJ2-2	CASSLASRQNTGELFF	TGTGCCAGCAGCTTAGCGAGTAGGCAGAACACCGGGGAGCTGTTTTTT
NA	TRBV20-1	NA	TRBJ1-2	CSARDGALGDYGYTF	TGCAGTGCTAGAGATGGAGCCCTAGGGGACTATGGCTACACCTTC
few	TRBV9	TRBD1	TRBJ1-1	CASSGRQGNTEAFF	TGTGCCAGCAGCGGACGACAGGGGAACACTGAAGCTTTCTTT
many	TRBV27	NA	TRBJ2-3	CASSPVGHTDTQYF	TGTGCCAGCAGCCCCGTGGGGCACACAGATACGCAGTATTTT
NA	TRBV2	TRBD2	TRBJ2-7	CASSTAGSAYEQYF	TGTGCCAGCAGTACAGCGGGATCGGCTTACGAGCAGTACTTC
NA	TRBV27	TRBD1	TRBJ2-3	CASSPTGIFRTDTQYF	TGTGCCAGCAGTCCGACAGGGATTTTTCGCACAGATACGCAGTATTTT
NA	TRBV5-1	NA	TRBJ2-7	CASSLLLGNYEQYF	TGCGCCAGCAGCTTGTTATTGGGTAACTACGAGCAGTACTTC
few	TRBV30	NA	TRBJ2-5	CAWEWGGETQYF	TGTGCCTGGGAGTGGGGTGGAGAGACCCAGTACTTC
NA	TRBV25-1	NA	TRBJ2-6	CASWGAGANVLTF	TGTGCCAGCTGGGGGGCTGGGGCCAACGTCCTGACTTTC
NA	TRBV4-3	TRBD1	TRBJ1-1	CASSQGDRGDNTEAFF	TGCGCCAGCAGCCAAGGGGACAGGGGGGACAACACTGAAGCTTTCTTT
many	TRBV7-6	TRBD1	TRBJ2-1	CASSPGTGGLYEQFF	TGTGCCAGCAGCCCCGGGACAGGGGGCTTGTATGAGCAGTTCTTC
NA	TRBV2	TRBD2	TRBJ2-7	CASSGTSGISLSYEQYF	TGTGCCAGCAGTGGGACTAGCGGGATTTCCCTCTCCTACGAGCAGTACTTC
many	TRBV7-8	NA	TRBJ2-5	CASSLILEEMGQETQYF	TGTGCCAGCAGCTTGATATTGGAGGAGATGGGGCAAGAGACCCAGTACTTC
many	TRBV7-2	NA	TRBJ1-1	CASSLAPSNTEAFF	TGTGCCAGCAGCTTAGCCCCCAGCAACACTGAAGCTTTCTTT
NA	TRBV12-3/TRBV12-4	NA	TRBJ2-2	CASSLGTGGELFF	TGTGCCAGCAGTTTAGGTACCGGCGGGGAGCTGTTTTTT
many	TRBV7-2	NA	TRBJ2-3	CASSLTTPDTQYF	TGTGCCAGCAGCTTAACTACGCCAGATACGCAGTATTTT
NA	TRBV5-1	TRBD1	TRBJ1-1	CASSLYRGLIEAFF	TGCGCCAGCAGCTTATACAGGGGCCTAATTGAAGCTTTCTTT
few	TRBV6-2/TRBV6-3	TRBD1	TRBJ2-7	CASSSQPGQGTHEQYF	TGTGCCAGCAGTTCCCAACCGGGACAGGGGACCCACGAGCAGTACTTC
NA	TRBV27	NA	TRBJ1-1	CASSLSVGADTEAFF	TGTGCCAGCAGTTTATCCGTAGGGGCGGACACTGAAGCTTTCTTT
NA	TRBV15	TRBD1	TRBJ1-5	CATSIRDSRQPQHF	TGTGCCACCAGCATTAGGGACAGCAGGCAGCCCCAGCATTTT
few	TRBV20-1	TRBD2	TRBJ2-3	CSASPSGLAGGADTQYF	TGCAGTGCTAGCCCCTCGGGACTAGCGGGGGGAGCGGATACGCAGTATTTT
few	TRBV5-5	NA	TRBJ2-1	CASSFNNGQYNEQFF	TGTGCCAGCAGCTTCAACAATGGACAGTACAATGAGCAGTTCTTC
many	TRBV7-2	TRBD2	TRBJ2-3	CASSLEVPSGSTDTQYF	TGTGCCAGCAGCTTAGAAGTTCCTAGCGGGAGCACAGATACGCAGTATTTT
many	TRBV27	NA	TRBJ2-7	CASSLRSNYEQYF	TGTGCCAGCAGTTTACGGTCCAACTACGAGCAGTACTTC
NA	TRBV27	NA	TRBJ2-5	CASSLRGSMETQYF	TGTGCCAGCAGTCTAAGGGGGAGTATGGAGACCCAGTACTTC
NA	TRBV4-3	NA	TRBJ1-5	CASSQDRGQSNQPQHF	TGCGCCAGCAGCCAAGATAGGGGTCAAAGCAATCAGCCCCAGCATTTT
NA	TRBV15	NA	TRBJ1-2	CATSRDSGSLGYTF	TGTGCCACCAGCAGAGATTCGGGGAGTCTGGGCTACACCTTC
NA	TRBV6-2/TRBV6-3	NA	TRBJ2-7	CASSSDTNAYEQYF	TGTGCCAGCAGCTCGGACACAAATGCCTACGAGCAGTACTTC
NA	TRBV28	TRBD1	TRBJ2-7	CASSWPPPGQGTSSYEQYF	TGTGCCAGCAGCTGGCCCCCCCCGGGACAGGGGACTAGCTCCTACGAGCAGTACTTC
NA	TRBV7-9	NA	TRBJ1-3	CASSTSRGNVSGNTIYF	TGTGCCAGCAGCACCTCCAGGGGAAATGTATCTGGAAACACCATATATTTT
many	TRBV10-3	TRBD2	TRBJ2-4	CAISEGLAGDTKNIQYF	TGTGCCATCAGTGAGGGACTAGCGGGAGACACCAAAAACATTCAGTACTTC
NA	TRBV29-1	NA	TRBJ1-2	CSVQVPNYGYTF	TGCAGCGTTCAGGTTCCTAACTATGGCTACACCTTC
NA	TRBV7-9	NA	TRBJ1-1	CASSLEKSTEAFF	TGTGCCAGCAGCTTAGAGAAGAGCACTGAAGCTTTCTTT
many	TRBV20-1	TRBD2	TRBJ2-3	CSAALAGGRHTQYF	TGCAGTGCTGCCCTAGCGGGAGGACGTCATACGCAGTATTTT
NA	TRBV6-1	NA	TRBJ2-7	CASSEGIDYEQYF	TGTGCCAGCAGTGAAGGGATAGACTACGAGCAGTACTTC
many	TRBV29-1	NA	TRBJ1-2	CSVEDHNYGYTF	TGCAGCGTTGAAGATCACAACTATGGCTACACCTTC
few	TRBV7-9	NA	TRBJ2-7	CASSLPGNEQYF	TGTGCCAGCAGCTTACCGGGGAACGAGCAGTACTTC
NA	TRBV9	NA	TRBJ1-1	CASSVDGQAPGENTEAFF	TGTGCCAGCAGCGTAGACGGTCAGGCCCCGGGGGAGAACACTGAAGCTTTCTTT
few	TRBV6-5	TRBD1	TRBJ1-2	CASRAGGYNYGYTF	TGTGCCAGCAGGGCAGGGGGATATAACTATGGCTACACCTTC
NA	TRBV20-1	TRBD1	TRBJ1-1	CSAYLDRGLTEAFF	TGCAGTGCTTACCTCGACAGGGGGCTAACTGAAGCTTTCTTT
many	TRBV11-1	NA	TRBJ1-1	CASTPWGGNTEAFF	TGTGCCAGCACCCCATGGGGAGGGAACACTGAAGCTTTCTTT
few	TRBV4-3	TRBD1	TRBJ2-2	CASSQRTPGTGAAGELFF	TGCGCCAGCAGCCAGCGGACTCCGGGGACAGGGGCCGCCGGGGAGCTGTTTTTT
NA	TRBV7-3	NA	TRBJ1-5	CASSHDTRGQPQHF	TGTGCCAGCAGCCACGACACCAGAGGTCAGCCCCAGCATTTT
many	TRBV12-3/TRBV12-4	TRBD1	TRBJ2-5	CASSLPGDSYQETQYF	TGTGCCAGCAGTTTGCCCGGGGACAGCTACCAAGAGACCCAGTACTTC
NA	TRBV6-1	NA	TRBJ1-1	CASSWTATEAFF	TGTGCCAGCAGCTGGACAGCCACTGAAGCTTTCTTT
NA	TRBV5-8	TRBD1	TRBJ2-6	CASSPWTGVGGANVLTF	TGTGCCAGCAGCCCTTGGACAGGGGTTGGCGGGGCCAACGTCCTGACTTTC
NA	TRBV7-9	NA	TRBJ1-1	CASSLFGSMNTEAFF	TGTGCCAGCAGCTTATTTGGCAGCATGAACACTGAAGCTTTCTTT
NA	TRBV15	NA	TRBJ2-7	CATSRDLRGAYEQYF	TGTGCCACCAGCAGAGATCTGAGGGGGGCCTACGAGCAGTACTTC
NA	TRBV6-5	NA	TRBJ1-2	CASSPWQGSGYTF	TGTGCCAGCAGTCCCTGGCAGGGTTCGGGCTACACCTTC
NA	TRBV7-9	TRBD2	TRBJ2-2	CASNPREGLAGKTGELFF	TGTGCCAGCAACCCCCGCGAGGGACTAGCGGGAAAGACCGGGGAGCTGTTTTTT
few	TRBV12-3/TRBV12-4	TRBD1	TRBJ2-3	CASSSGTGSDTQYF	TGTGCCAGCAGCTCCGGGACAGGGTCAGATACGCAGTATTTT
NA	TRBV2	TRBD1	TRBJ1-6	CASSAGQGFSPLHF	TGTGCCAGCAGCGCAGGACAGGGTTTTTCACCCCTTCACTTT
few	TRBV27	TRBD1	TRBJ2-6	CASSPRDRLSGANVLTF	TGTGCCAGCAGCCCCCGGGACAGGCTCTCTGGGGCCAACGTCCTGACTTTC
NA	TRBV6-2/TRBV6-3	TRBD2	TRBJ2-7	CASSYPPGGGPNEQYF	TGTGCCAGCAGTTACCCTCCCGGGGGGGGGCCTAACGAGCAGTACTTC
few	TRBV15	TRBD2	TRBJ2-2	CATSRDVLAGGPLPGELFF	TGTGCCACCAGCAGAGATGTGCTAGCGGGGGGGCCTTTGCCCGGGGAGCTGTTTTTT
many	TRBV6-1	TRBD2	TRBJ2-7	CASSFAGASYEQYF	TGTGCCAGCAGTTTCGCGGGAGCCTCCTACGAGCAGTACTTC
few	TRBV13	TRBD1	TRBJ2-1	CASSLVSGQGASNEQFF	TGTGCCAGCAGCTTAGTATCAGGACAGGGGGCTTCCAATGAGCAGTTCTTC